This TCR beta chain comes out of a study of pediatric ulcerative colitis. During colonoscopy, one to two rectal pinch biopsies were collected. Trimming at V came to 4 bases and at J to 4 bases, leaving 7 bases not matched to a gene. The CDR3 loop spans 16 amino acids. Germline-derived CDR1 and CDR2 are SGHVS and FQNEAQ. The protocol was immunoSEQ multiplex PCR, while the TCRdb copy is restricted to in-frame clones and leaves out a portion. The sample lists some 10,000 clones, approximately 85% occurring once. The receptor was derived from a girl aged 10 to 17 who was a control in a study of pediatric ulcerative colitis. Material: gut tissue. V and J are TRBV7-8 and TRBJ1-2; 12 nucleotides match TRBD1. This CDR3 reads CASSSGQGASFYGYTF. The DNA for the CDR3 is TGTGCCAGCAGCTCGGGACAGGGGGCTAGTTTCTATGGCTACACCTTC. The variable domain in full, with the rest retrieved from reference TRBV7-8 and TRBJ1-2, is GAGVSQSPRYKVAKRGQDVALRCDPISGHVSLFWYQQALGQGPEFLTYFQNEAQLDKSGLPSDRFFAERPEGSVSTLKIQRTQQEDSAVYLCASSSGQGASFYGYTFGSGTRLTVV.